This TCR beta chain appears in the sequencing data of a study of cytomegalovirus exposure and HLA in healthy donors. The study's findings and limits: Later on, an analysis found that several of the most significant clusters appeared to be linked to common viral pathogens, which included parvovirus B19.

Comment on this clone: Its target is unknown.

V was cut by 6 bases and J by 4 bases, with 7 bases left in between. This CDR3 contains 12 residues. Looked up from germline, CDR1 is WNHNN and CDR2 is SYGVQD (reference sequence). PCR used 60 Vbeta primers and 13 Jbeta primers. Original handling: Approximately 10 million shared chains were among some 80 million unique TCR beta chains counted in a later analysis. The data were produced by immunoSEQ multiplex PCR, yet TCRdb's version contains in-frame clones alone and is incomplete. That table supplies the V and J calls and clone size; D and trimming were determined from the DNA. Of some 100,000 clones listed, 65% to 80% are singletons.

V and J are TRBV10-1 and TRBJ2-1; maybe TRBD2 (5 bases). The sequenced sample was PBMCs. The receptor was isolated from a man aged 50 to 60 in good health and CMV-seronegative. The CDR3 DNA is TGCGCCAGCAGCCGGGAATACAATGAGCAGTTCTTC. Amino acid sequence: CASSREYNEQFF.